The rows below give T cell receptor beta chains drawn from one sample of a study of T cell repertoires in aging, cancer and after chemotherapy. A single record per CDR3 protein comes from TCRdb applying MiXCR to the multiplex PCR reads. This sample carries some 8,000 distinct CDR3 sequences, about 29% of them seen once, and the ten largest clones take roughly 10%. Input material: blood. Source of these receptors: a human donor in good health. Both conserved end residues are part of each CDR3. A D gene is named only where the DNA matches it firmly. The listing skips clone size in some rows; elsewhere it reads once, few, many or a size class.

j_call v_call clone_size d_call cdr3_nt cdr3_aa
TRBJ1-1 TRBV6-5 medium-sized - TGTGCCAGCAGTTACGGACCGACGAACACTGAAGCTTTCTTT CASSYGPTNTEAFF
TRBJ2-7 TRBV5-6 - - TGTGCCAGCAGCTTGGGGGGCGGGTCTCTCAGCTCCTACGAGCAGTACTTC CASSLGGGSLSSYEQYF
TRBJ2-5 TRBV12-3/TRBV12-4 - - TGTGCCAGCAGCCCAAGGGCCCAAGAGACCCAGTACTTC CASSPRAQETQYF
TRBJ2-7 TRBV6-2/TRBV6-3 - TRBD1 TGTGCCAGCAGTGCGACAGGGACCTACGAGCAGTACTTC CASSATGTYEQYF
TRBJ1-1 TRBV6-6 - - TGTGCCAGCAGCACCCGGGAAGAGAGACCTGAAGCTTACTTT CASSTREERPEAYF
TRBJ2-7 TRBV20-1 - - TGCAGTGCTAACGTTGGGACGGCCGGTTCCTACGAGCAGTACTTC CSANVGTAGSYEQYF
TRBJ2-3 TRBV12-3/TRBV12-4 few TRBD1 TGTGCCAGCAACGCAGGGGGTGGGATAACAGATACGCAGTATTTT CASNAGGGITDTQYF
TRBJ2-7 TRBV6-5 medium-sized - TGTGCCAGCAGTTTAGAGTGGCAGGGGACCTACGAGCAGTACTTC CASSLEWQGTYEQYF
TRBJ2-3 TRBV6-5 - TRBD2 TGTGCCAGCAGTTCTAGCGGGGGGCCTTTT CASSSSGGPF
TRBJ2-5 TRBV12-3/TRBV12-4 - TRBD2 TGTGCCAGCAGTTTTCTTCTGGGAGGGGAGACCCAGTACTTC CASSFLLGGETQYF
TRBJ1-6 TRBV15 - - TGTGCCACCAGCAAGCTTATAGATTCACCCCTCCACTTT CATSKLIDSPLHF
TRBJ1-1 TRBV12-3/TRBV12-4 few - TGTGCCAGCAGTCCCCAGGGTAGGCCGCAAAATGAAGCTTTCTTT CASSPQGRPQNEAFF
TRBJ1-5 TRBV15 few TRBD1 TGTGCCACCAGCAGACCGACAGGGAATCAGCCCCAGCATTTT CATSRPTGNQPQHF
TRBJ2-7 TRBV5-4 - TRBD2 TGTGCCAGCAGCTGGGGAAGAGCTAGCGGGGGGAACTACGAGCAGTACTTC CASSWGRASGGNYEQYF
TRBJ1-2 TRBV30 - - TGTGCCTGGAGTGTAAGCAGGGGCGGCTACACCTTC CAWSVSRGGYTF
TRBJ1-1 TRBV7-2 - - TGTGCCAGCAGCTTCGGGTGGAGCACTGAAGCTTTCTTT CASSFGWSTEAFF
TRBJ2-7 TRBV6-5 few TRBD2 TGTGCCAGCAGTTCGACTAGCGGGGGCTACGAGCAGTACTTC CASSSTSGGYEQYF
TRBJ2-5 TRBV15 - TRBD2 TGTGCCACCAGCAAGGGACTAGCCCCCCAAACCCAGTACTTC CATSKGLAPQTQYF
TRBJ2-5 TRBV12-3/TRBV12-4 few - TGTGCCAGCAGTTTAGGCGCTGTGACCCAGTACTTC CASSLGAVTQYF
TRBJ2-5 TRBV24-1 - - TGTGCCACCGCCGGCAGTTCGGAGACCCAGTACTTC CATAGSSETQYF
TRBJ1-2 TRBV6-1 - - TGTGCCAGCAGTCCGTACAACTACAGGGGCTACACCTTC CASSPYNYRGYTF
TRBJ1-1 TRBV27 medium-sized - TGTGCCAGCAGTTTGCCAGGGACGAACACTGAAGCTTTCTTT CASSLPGTNTEAFF
TRBJ1-6 TRBV7-2 - - TGTGCCAGCAGCCTAGACAGCGATAATTCACCCCTCCACTTT CASSLDSDNSPLHF
TRBJ2-3 TRBV6-2/TRBV6-3 - - TGTGCCAGCAGTGAAAGGTGCGCAGATACGCAGTATTTT CASSERCADTQYF
TRBJ1-6 TRBV11-1 few - TGTGCCGGGGGGACGGGCTCCTATAATTCACCCCTCCACTTT CAGGTGSYNSPLHF
TRBJ1-3 TRBV5-6 few - TGTGCCAGCAGCTTCAGGGAAAACTACTCTGGAAACACCATATATTTT CASSFRENYSGNTIYF
TRBJ1-1 TRBV6-5 - TRBD1 TGTGCCAGCAGGACCGGGACAGGCGTTCAGAAAGCTTTCTTT CASRTGTGVQKAFF
TRBJ2-2 TRBV11-2 few - TGTGCCAGCAGCTTAGGAGGAGCTTCGAACACCGGGGAGCTGTTTTTT CASSLGGASNTGELFF
TRBJ2-5 TRBV10-3 few - TGTGCCATCAGTGAGTCCGACAACCAAGAGACCCAGTACTTC CAISESDNQETQYF
TRBJ1-4 TRBV6-5 - - TGTGCCAGCAGTTACTCCCAAGCTAATGAAAAACTGTTTTTT CASSYSQANEKLFF
TRBJ1-2 TRBV27 few - TGTGCCAGCAGTTTCCGGGACGCAAATGGCTACACCTTC CASSFRDANGYTF
TRBJ1-6 TRBV6-4 few - TGTGCCAGCCCCGGGCCTGAGAATTCACCCCTCCACTTT CASPGPENSPLHF
TRBJ2-5 TRBV6-1 medium-sized - TGTGCCAGCAGTTTGTACCAAGAGACCCAGTACTTC CASSLYQETQYF
TRBJ2-7 TRBV20-1 - - TGCAGTGCTAGCCCGGGACAAGACTACGAGCAGTACTTC CSASPGQDYEQYF
TRBJ1-2 TRBV7-2 - - TGTGCCAGCAGCCCGACGACAGGCCATTCCTATGGCTACACCTTC CASSPTTGHSYGYTF
TRBJ2-1 TRBV19 medium-sized - TGTGCCAGTAGCCCCGGGACACCGACCTACAATGAGCAGTTCTTC CASSPGTPTYNEQFF
TRBJ2-2 TRBV5-1 few TRBD1 TGCGCCAGCAGCTCGGGACAGGGGACCGGGGAGCTGTTTTTT CASSSGQGTGELFF